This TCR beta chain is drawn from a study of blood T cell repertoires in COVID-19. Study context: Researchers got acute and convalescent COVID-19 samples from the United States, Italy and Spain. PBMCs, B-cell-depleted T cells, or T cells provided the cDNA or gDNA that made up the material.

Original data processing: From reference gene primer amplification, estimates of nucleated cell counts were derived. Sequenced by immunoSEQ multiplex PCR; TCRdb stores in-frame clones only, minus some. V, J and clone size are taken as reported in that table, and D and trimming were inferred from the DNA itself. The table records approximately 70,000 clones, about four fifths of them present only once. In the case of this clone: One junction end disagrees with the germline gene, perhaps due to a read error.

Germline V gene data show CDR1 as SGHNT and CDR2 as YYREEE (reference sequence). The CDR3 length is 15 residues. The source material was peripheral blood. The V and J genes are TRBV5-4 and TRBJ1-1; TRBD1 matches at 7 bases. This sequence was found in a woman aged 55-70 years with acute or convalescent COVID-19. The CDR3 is CASRRGQATNAEAFF. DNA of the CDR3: TGTGCCAGCAGGCGTGGACAGGCGACGAACGCTGAAGCTTTCTTT.